Listed below are T cell receptor beta chains from one sample, sequenced in a study of blood T cell repertoires in COVID-19. Clones were read by immunoSEQ multiplex PCR, and TCRdb kept only the in-frame ones, dropping some. The sample includes fewer than 400,000 clones, over 70% of them seen just once. The sequenced material came from PBMCs or T cells enriched from blood (not recorded which). The source is a man aged 25 to 45 who had recovered from COVID-19. CDR3s include the opening cysteine and the closing phenylalanine or tryptophan. Each record gives: D gene, clone size, V gene, J gene, CDR3 protein, CDR3 DNA. A D gene is named only where the DNA matches it firmly. The size entry is marked missing in some rows and otherwise reads once, few, many or a size class.

D gene: TRBD2
clone size: -
V gene: TRBV10-3
J gene: TRBJ2-7
CDR3 protein: CAISGLAGTYEQYF
CDR3 DNA: TGTGCCATCAGTGGACTAGCGGGGACCTACGAGCAGTACTTC

D gene: -
clone size: -
V gene: TRBV5-4
J gene: TRBJ1-6
CDR3 protein: CASSRRPGSSYNSPLHF
CDR3 DNA: TGTGCCAGCAGTCGACGACCGGGAAGCTCCTATAATTCACCCCTCCACTTT

D gene: -
clone size: -
V gene: TRBV5-1
J gene: TRBJ1-3
CDR3 protein: CASSLSGGGNTIYF
CDR3 DNA: TGCGCCAGCAGCTTATCCGGCGGGGGAAACACCATATATTTT

D gene: TRBD1
clone size: -
V gene: TRBV18
J gene: TRBJ2-7
CDR3 protein: CASSPPLGQGSGEQYF
CDR3 DNA: TGTGCCAGCTCACCGCCTTTGGGACAGGGTTCCGGCGAGCAGTACTTC

D gene: -
clone size: once
V gene: TRBV20-1
J gene: TRBJ2-3
CDR3 protein: CSASQGYADTQYF
CDR3 DNA: TGCAGTGCTAGTCAGGGATACGCAGATACGCAGTATTTT

D gene: -
clone size: -
V gene: TRBV27
J gene: TRBJ1-3
CDR3 protein: CASSLFPPTGPGNTIYF
CDR3 DNA: TGTGCCAGCAGTTTATTCCCCCCAACAGGGCCTGGAAACACCATATATTTT

D gene: -
clone size: -
V gene: TRBV7-9
J gene: TRBJ1-5
CDR3 protein: CASSLATQGAGSNQPQHF
CDR3 DNA: TGTGCCAGCAGCTTAGCCACTCAGGGTGCAGGAAGCAATCAGCCCCAGCATTTT

D gene: TRBD1
clone size: -
V gene: TRBV5-1
J gene: TRBJ2-3
CDR3 protein: CASSSDRVGSDTQYF
CDR3 DNA: TGCGCCAGCAGCTCCGACAGGGTGGGGAGTGATACGCAGTATTTT

D gene: TRBD2
clone size: -
V gene: TRBV27
J gene: TRBJ2-7
CDR3 protein: CASRASGGGYEQYF
CDR3 DNA: TGTGCCAGCAGAGCTAGCGGGGGGGGTTACGAGCAGTACTTC

D gene: TRBD1
clone size: -
V gene: TRBV5-1
J gene: TRBJ2-1
CDR3 protein: CASSLTRGQGVNEQFF
CDR3 DNA: TGCGCCAGCAGCTTGACTCGGGGACAGGGGGTCAATGAGCAGTTCTTC

D gene: -
clone size: -
V gene: TRBV4-2
J gene: TRBJ2-3
CDR3 protein: CASSQGVTGSTDTQYF
CDR3 DNA: TGTGCCAGCAGCCAAGGGGTCACGGGGAGCACAGATACGCAGTATTTT

D gene: -
clone size: -
V gene: TRBV5-1
J gene: TRBJ2-7
CDR3 protein: CASKTGSSYEQYF
CDR3 DNA: TGCGCCAGCAAAACAGGGAGCTCCTACGAGCAGTACTTC

D gene: TRBD1
clone size: once
V gene: TRBV10-2
J gene: TRBJ2-6
CDR3 protein: CAGGEQGASGANVLTF
CDR3 DNA: TGCGCCGGTGGGGAACAGGGGGCTTCTGGGGCCAACGTCCTGACTTTC

D gene: -
clone size: -
V gene: TRBV6-5
J gene: TRBJ2-3
CDR3 protein: CASSYRTPTDTQYF
CDR3 DNA: TGTGCCAGCAGTTACCGGACTCCCACAGATACGCAGTATTTT

D gene: -
clone size: -
V gene: TRBV10-3
J gene: TRBJ1-1
CDR3 protein: CAISESGVGGTEAFF
CDR3 DNA: TGTGCCATCAGTGAGTCGGGGGTCGGGGGCACTGAAGCTTTCTTT

D gene: -
clone size: -
V gene: TRBV9
J gene: TRBJ1-5
CDR3 protein: CASAQGGNSNQPQHF
CDR3 DNA: TGTGCCAGCGCTCAAGGGGGAAATAGCAATCAGCCCCAGCATTTT

D gene: TRBD1
clone size: few
V gene: TRBV19
J gene: TRBJ2-2
CDR3 protein: CASSRQGGDTGELFF
CDR3 DNA: TGTGCCAGTAGCCGACAGGGTGGGGACACCGGGGAGCTGTTTTTT

D gene: -
clone size: -
V gene: TRBV12-1
J gene: TRBJ2-1
CDR3 protein: CASRHNEQFF
CDR3 DNA: TGTGCCTCGAGGCACAATGAGCAGTTCTTC

D gene: TRBD1
clone size: -
V gene: TRBV3-1/TRBV3-2
J gene: TRBJ2-6
CDR3 protein: CASSQPRSRDSLRANVLTF
CDR3 DNA: TGTGCCAGCAGCCAACCAAGATCACGGGACAGCCTTCGGGCCAACGTCCTGACTTTC

D gene: -
clone size: -
V gene: TRBV10-1
J gene: TRBJ2-5
CDR3 protein: CASSESSGAQYF
CDR3 DNA: TGCGCCAGCAGTGAGTCGAGCGGCGCCCAGTACTTC

D gene: TRBD2
clone size: -
V gene: TRBV11-1
J gene: TRBJ2-7
CDR3 protein: CASRPGLADYEQYF
CDR3 DNA: TGTGCCAGCAGGCCGGGACTAGCAGACTACGAGCAGTACTTC

D gene: TRBD1
clone size: -
V gene: TRBV27
J gene: TRBJ2-7
CDR3 protein: CASSLRGRELYEQYF
CDR3 DNA: TGTGCCAGCAGTTTAAGGGGGCGAGAACTCTACGAGCAGTACTTC

D gene: -
clone size: -
V gene: TRBV7-6
J gene: TRBJ1-5
CDR3 protein: CASSLDGDSNQPQHF
CDR3 DNA: TGTGCCAGCAGCTTAGACGGGGATAGCAATCAGCCCCAGCATTTT

D gene: TRBD1
clone size: -
V gene: TRBV10-1
J gene: TRBJ2-7
CDR3 protein: CASSLGPGQVLDEQYF
CDR3 DNA: TGCGCCAGCAGTCTGGGGCCGGGACAGGTCCTTGACGAGCAGTACTTC

D gene: -
clone size: -
V gene: TRBV27
J gene: TRBJ2-5
CDR3 protein: CASSLSAGGWETQYF
CDR3 DNA: TGTGCCAGCAGTTTATCGGCGGGTGGGTGGGAGACCCAGTACTTC

D gene: TRBD1
clone size: -
V gene: TRBV6-2/TRBV6-3
J gene: TRBJ1-1
CDR3 protein: CASSYGGTGNTEAFF
CDR3 DNA: TGTGCCAGCAGTTACGGTGGGACAGGTAACACTGAAGCTTTCTTT